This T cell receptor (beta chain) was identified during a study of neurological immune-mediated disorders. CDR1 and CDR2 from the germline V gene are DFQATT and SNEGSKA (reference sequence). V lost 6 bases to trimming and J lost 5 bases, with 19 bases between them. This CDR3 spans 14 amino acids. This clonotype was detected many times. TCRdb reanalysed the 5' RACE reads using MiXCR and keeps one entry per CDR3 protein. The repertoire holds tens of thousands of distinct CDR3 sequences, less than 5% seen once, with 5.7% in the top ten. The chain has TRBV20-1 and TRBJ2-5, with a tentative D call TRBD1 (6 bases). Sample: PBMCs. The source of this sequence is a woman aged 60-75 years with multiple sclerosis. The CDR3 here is CSAGPQVGAETQYF. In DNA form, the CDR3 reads TGCAGTGCAGGGCCCCAGGTGGGGGCGGAGACCCAGTACTTC.